Detailed here is one TCR beta chain. The data stem from a study of blood T cell repertoires in COVID-19. As for the study in general: Donors in the United States, Italy and Spain gave samples during acute or convalescent COVID-19. PBMCs, B-cell-depleted T cells, or T cells were the source of the cDNA or gDNA that made up the material.

As originally analysed: The assay estimated nucleated cells by amplifying reference gene primers. Only in-frame clones appear in the TCRdb table, and some are missing; sequencing was by immunoSEQ multiplex PCR. V and J calls and clone size follow that table, whereas D and trimming were derived from the DNA. Counted here are approximately 100,000 clones, about 89% occurring once; the ten biggest clones make up about 15%. The source is a man aged 50 to 59 with acute or convalescent COVID-19. Sequenced material: peripheral blood.

In DNA form, the CDR3 reads TGCAGCGTTGCGGGGGGGGTGGTACGAATCGGTACCAATGAGCAGTTCTTC. Translating it yields CSVAGGVVRIGTNEQFF. This sequence joins TRBV29-1 and TRBJ2-1; 8 bases are shared with TRBD2. Germline lookup yields CDR1 SQVTM and CDR2 ANQGSEA. CDR3 size: 17 residues. With 4 bases clipped from V and 6 bases from J, the junction kept 17 bases outside the gene matches.